A selection of T cell receptor beta chains follows, all from one sample in a study of vaccination effects on CD4 cells after COVID-19. Measured with immunoSEQ multiplex PCR; TCRdb has only the in-frame clones, and not every one. The sample lists tens of thousands of clones, roughly 70% seen once, with about 23% in the top ten. Antigen specificity for these receptors is unknown. The sequences come from CD4+ T cells from PBMCs cultured with SARS-CoV-2 spike peptides, collected before COVID-19 vaccination. Receptors were obtained from a human donor who received a COVID-19 vaccine. Each CDR3 is given with its conserved first and last residue. Each record gives: J gene, V gene, D gene, CDR3 length, clone size, CDR3 DNA, CDR3 protein. The D gene is left open where the match is weak. Not every row has a clone size; where given, it reads once, few, many or a size class.

J: TRBJ2-1; V: TRBV6-5; D: TRBD1; length: 15; size: -; DNA: TGTGCCAGCAGTTACTCGACAGGGGTAGGGAATGAGCAGTTCTTC; CDR3: CASSYSTGVGNEQFF
J: TRBJ1-1; V: TRBV4-1; D: -; length: 17; size: -; DNA: TGCGCCAGCAGCCACCCCTCCGGAAGGGCTTTGAACACTGAAGCTTTCTTT; CDR3: CASSHPSGRALNTEAFF
J: TRBJ2-6; V: TRBV5-1; D: -; length: 13; size: -; DNA: TGCGCCAGCAGCTTGGCGGTGGCCAACGTCCTGACTTTC; CDR3: CASSLAVANVLTF
J: TRBJ2-5; V: TRBV5-1; D: TRBD2; length: 15; size: -; DNA: TGCGCCAGCAGCTTTGACGGGGGGTTCCAAGAGACCCAGTACTTC; CDR3: CASSFDGGFQETQYF
J: TRBJ2-3; V: TRBV2; D: -; length: 12; size: -; DNA: TGTGCCAGCAGTCCCGGAGGGGATACGCAGTATTTT; CDR3: CASSPGGDTQYF
J: TRBJ1-6; V: TRBV13; D: -; length: 13; size: -; DNA: TGTGCCAGCAGCTTAAACTCTGGTGGACCCCTCCACTTT; CDR3: CASSLNSGGPLHF
J: TRBJ1-2; V: TRBV7-2; D: -; length: 13; size: -; DNA: TGTGCCAGCAGCCCCCGGCAGGGCTATGGCTACACCTTC; CDR3: CASSPRQGYGYTF
J: TRBJ1-5; V: TRBV19; D: -; length: 16; size: once; DNA: TGTGCCAGTAGTATCCGTTCTGGGATCAGCAATCAGCCCCAGCATTTT; CDR3: CASSIRSGISNQPQHF
J: TRBJ1-1; V: TRBV6-5; D: -; length: 13; size: -; DNA: TGTGCCAGCAGGATGACAGCGAACACTGAAGCTTTCTTT; CDR3: CASRMTANTEAFF
J: TRBJ2-1; V: TRBV30; D: TRBD2; length: 16; size: -; DNA: TGTGCCCGGACGTCAACCCGGGAGGGCCGGTACAATGAGCAGTTCTTC; CDR3: CARTSTREGRYNEQFF
J: TRBJ1-2; V: TRBV6-6; D: TRBD1; length: 15; size: -; DNA: TGTGCCAGCAGTCAACAGGGGAAAGCTAACTATGGCTACACCTTC; CDR3: CASSQQGKANYGYTF